Listed below are T cell receptor beta chains from one sample, sequenced in a study of cytomegalovirus exposure and HLA in healthy donors. Here immunoSEQ multiplex PCR was the method, and the copy in TCRdb shows in-frame clones only, minus some. The top ten hold approximately 2.5% of the sample, which has about 160,000 clones, about 65% seen once. Sequenced material: PBMCs. The source of these receptors is a woman in her 30s in good health and CMV-seronegative. The CDR3 runs from the conserved cysteine through the conserved F or W. Fields, in order: CDR3 protein, CDR3 DNA, V gene, J gene, D gene, clone size. The D gene is left open where the match is weak. Rows may omit the clone size; those that give it use once, few, many or a size class.

CASSSGGPNSGSNTGELFF	TGTGCCAGCAGCTCGGGTGGCCCGAACAGCGGATCGAACACCGGGGAGCTGTTTTTT	TRBV5-4	TRBJ2-2	.	.
CASSSRVLAGGRETQYF	TGTGCCAGCAGCTCTAGGGTACTAGCGGGGGGCCGGGAGACCCAGTACTTC	TRBV7-2	TRBJ2-5	TRBD2	.
CGSTATNEKLFF	TGTGGGTCGACAGCAACTAATGAAAAACTGTTTTTT	TRBV28	TRBJ1-4	.	.
CAWSVTGRTGELFF	TGTGCCTGGAGTGTGACAGGGCGAACCGGGGAGCTGTTTTTT	TRBV30	TRBJ2-2	TRBD1	.
CASSEEVGLAGRRELFF	TGTGCCAGCAGCGAAGAGGTGGGACTAGCGGGGCGGAGGGAGCTGTTTTTT	TRBV7-2	TRBJ2-2	TRBD2	.
CASRRNSGSSYEQYF	TGCGCCAGCAGGAGGAATAGCGGGAGCTCCTACGAGCAGTACTTC	TRBV5-1	TRBJ2-7	TRBD2	.
CASSRDPYEQYF	TGTGCCAGCAGCCGGGATCCCTACGAGCAGTACTTC	TRBV2	TRBJ2-7	.	.
CASSEQGHSNQPQHF	TGTGCCAGCAGTGAGCAGGGCCATAGCAATCAGCCCCAGCATTTT	TRBV2	TRBJ1-5	.	.
CASSLLAGGWNEQFF	TGTGCTAGCAGCTTGTTAGCGGGAGGGTGGAATGAGCAGTTCTTC	TRBV7-7	TRBJ2-1	TRBD2	.
CASSPRGDRDLFEQFF	TGCGCCAGCAGCCCCCGGGGGGACAGGGATTTATTTGAGCAGTTCTTC	TRBV5-1	TRBJ2-1	TRBD1	.
CASSLLDPGGEQYF	TGCGCCAGCAGCTTGTTGGACCCGGGGGGCGAGCAGTACTTC	TRBV5-1	TRBJ2-7	TRBD2	.
CASSRLAGENNEQFF	TGTGCCAGCAGCCGCCTAGCGGGAGAGAACAATGAGCAGTTCTTC	TRBV7-8	TRBJ2-1	TRBD2	.
CASSPGQGLGEQFF	TGTGCCAGCAGCCCAGGACAGGGGTTGGGTGAGCAGTTCTTC	TRBV5-4	TRBJ2-1	TRBD1	.
CASSPGGTGGEKLFF	TGTGCCAGCAGCCCTGGCGGGACAGGTGGAGAGAAACTGTTTTTT	TRBV5-4	TRBJ1-4	TRBD1	once